What follows describes a single T cell receptor beta chain. Its antigen is as yet unknown. V lost 6 bases and J 4 bases, leaving 12 bases between the germline ends. The CDR3 has 12 amino acids. Germline assignment: CDR1 SQVTM and CDR2 ANQGSEA. The data originate from a study of T cell responses to AZD1222 COVID-19 vaccine. General study findings and limits: Donor demographics were predominantly white British with a female majority; clonal diversity may be underestimated.

TCRdb's copy holds only in-frame clones and misses some; the assay was immunoSEQ multiplex PCR. The sample includes just under 35,000 clones, roughly nine tenths of them seen just once. The chain links TRBV29-1 to TRBJ1-1, with D possibly matching TRBD1 (6 bases). The material sequenced was peripheral blood, taken on day 0 of AZD1222 vaccination. This receptor was obtained from an adult in good health. CDR3 in amino acids: CSVAGAGTEAFF. For the CDR3, the DNA is TGCAGCGTCGCAGGGGCTGGCACTGAAGCTTTCTTT. Filled out from reference TRBV29-1 and TRBJ1-1, the complete variable domain reads SAVISQKPSRDICQRGTSLTIQCQVDSQVTMMFWYRQQPGQSLTLIATANQGSEATYESGFVIDKFPISRPNLTFSTLTVSNMSPEDSSIYLCSVAGAGTEAFFGQGTRLTVV.